The rows below give T cell receptor beta chains drawn from one sample of a study of shared clonotypes between healthy human individuals. TCRdb's copy holds only in-frame clones and misses some; the assay was immunoSEQ multiplex PCR. This table holds around 2.1 million clones, about 92% found once. The sequencing input was naive CD8+ T cells from PBMCs. These receptors came from a man aged 18-30 years in good health. Some clones in this sample may be carry-over from other donors' samples. Each CDR3 is given with its conserved first and last residue. Rows give clone size only sometimes, using once, few, many, or a class for an expanded clone.

-	TRBV9	TRBJ1-2	CASSSSGQGASFIGYTF
-	TRBV9	TRBJ2-3	CASSERSINNTQYF
-	TRBV13	TRBJ2-7	CASSLFSGGAGGEQYF
-	TRBV25-1	TRBJ2-7	CASSDRGFPYEQYF
-	TRBV7-2	TRBJ2-7	CASSLALAEIYEQYF
-	TRBV9	TRBJ2-3	CASSVGRDTQYF
-	TRBV7-9	TRBJ1-2	CASSIGPGGYGYTF
-	TRBV4-3	TRBJ2-7	CASSQARTGGAYEQYF
-	TRBV9	TRBJ2-1	CASSVTTSPEQFF
-	TRBV7-9	TRBJ1-2	CASSLVGLAPEGYTF
-	TRBV2	TRBJ1-5	CASSGEGNNQPQHF
-	TRBV15	TRBJ2-7	CATSSRPTYEQYF
-	TRBV5-6	TRBJ1-2	CASSLGGFNYGYTF
-	TRBV28	TRBJ2-3	CASSLGGLAASTDTQYF
-	TRBV15	TRBJ1-1	CATSRDARPRGRAGDTEAFF
-	TRBV9	TRBJ1-1	CASSRGWDRGRLDTEAFF
once	TRBV20-1	TRBJ2-4	CSARAAWEEYF
-	TRBV9	TRBJ1-2	CASSPMTGGGNGYTF
-	TRBV7-3	TRBJ2-3	CASSLWVLAGGYTSTDTQYF
few	TRBV4-1	TRBJ2-7	CASSQGTGMTYEQYF
-	TRBV7-3	TRBJ2-1	CASSLTRGRVNEQFF
-	TRBV5-1	TRBJ2-1	CASSHQYTRISDEQFF
-	TRBV11-2	TRBJ2-7	CASSLVGRPASEQYF
-	TRBV29-1	TRBJ2-2	CSVSPTGGPGELFF
-	TRBV2	TRBJ2-7	CASTQWGTGYSEQYF
-	TRBV9	TRBJ2-2	CASSPLIVVTGELFF
once	TRBV28	TRBJ2-1	CASSPEAESSYNEQFF
-	TRBV7-8	TRBJ2-7	CASTVTGDSYEQYF
-	TRBV6-1	TRBJ2-2	CATKPTGAGTGELFF
-	TRBV6-5	TRBJ1-1	CASSYGTEAFF
-	TRBV27	TRBJ2-2	CASSGQTHGPGELFF
-	TRBV6-1	TRBJ2-7	CASSEDSRAPYEQYF
-	TRBV15	TRBJ2-7	CATSTYRTGIYEQYF
-	TRBV29-1	TRBJ2-1	CSVESGTVWNEQFF
-	TRBV4-2	TRBJ2-7	CASSQDRNEQYF
-	TRBV6-1	TRBJ1-2	CASREIDSRGYTF
-	TRBV7-6	TRBJ2-1	CASSLRRGDNEQFF
few	TRBV7-9	TRBJ1-5	CASSPGPGTGGNQPQHF
-	TRBV27	TRBJ1-4	CASSSTGTGAVNEKLFF
-	TRBV4-3	TRBJ2-5	CASSQWGQGVAETQYF
-	TRBV6-5	TRBJ1-2	CASSYAEPLSYGYTF
-	TRBV19	TRBJ2-2	CASSWVVRSPNTGELFF
-	TRBV29-1	TRBJ2-7	CSVEGQSSYEQYF
-	TRBV6-1	TRBJ1-3	CASSDWGASGNTIYF
-	TRBV2	TRBJ2-1	CASLGQTYNEQFF
-	TRBV29-1	TRBJ1-1	CSLRTGKNTEAFF
-	TRBV10-3	TRBJ2-6	CAISEVTGGASGANVLTF
few	TRBV9	TRBJ1-5	CARGPSVQPQHF
-	TRBV4-3	TRBJ1-4	CASSPSSGLRERANEKLFF
-	TRBV5-8	TRBJ2-7	CASSLGLRSYEQYF
-	TRBV15	TRBJ1-1	CATHEAGVRFDTEAFF
-	TRBV11-1	TRBJ1-2	CASSLGAETNYGYTF
-	TRBV5-1	TRBJ2-2	CASSFGGELFF
once	TRBV27	TRBJ2-1	CARAMSNEQFF
-	TRBV27	TRBJ2-7	CASSATSYEQYF